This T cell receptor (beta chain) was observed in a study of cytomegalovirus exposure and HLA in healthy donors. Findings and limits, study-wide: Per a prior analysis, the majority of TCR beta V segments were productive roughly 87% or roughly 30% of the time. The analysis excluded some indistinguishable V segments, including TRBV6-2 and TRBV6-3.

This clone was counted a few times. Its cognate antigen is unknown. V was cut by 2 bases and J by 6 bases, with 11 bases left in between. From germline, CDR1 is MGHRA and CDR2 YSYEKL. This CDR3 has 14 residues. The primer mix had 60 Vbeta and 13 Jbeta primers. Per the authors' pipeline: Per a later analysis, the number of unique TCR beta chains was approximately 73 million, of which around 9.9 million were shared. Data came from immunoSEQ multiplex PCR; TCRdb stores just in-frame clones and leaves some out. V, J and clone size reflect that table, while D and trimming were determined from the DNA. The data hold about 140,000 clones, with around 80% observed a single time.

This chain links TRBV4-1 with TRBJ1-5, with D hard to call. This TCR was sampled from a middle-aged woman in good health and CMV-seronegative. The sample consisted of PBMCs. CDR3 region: CASSQFGVGQPQHF. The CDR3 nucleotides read TGCGCCAGCAGCCAATTCGGGGTAGGTCAGCCCCAGCATTTT.